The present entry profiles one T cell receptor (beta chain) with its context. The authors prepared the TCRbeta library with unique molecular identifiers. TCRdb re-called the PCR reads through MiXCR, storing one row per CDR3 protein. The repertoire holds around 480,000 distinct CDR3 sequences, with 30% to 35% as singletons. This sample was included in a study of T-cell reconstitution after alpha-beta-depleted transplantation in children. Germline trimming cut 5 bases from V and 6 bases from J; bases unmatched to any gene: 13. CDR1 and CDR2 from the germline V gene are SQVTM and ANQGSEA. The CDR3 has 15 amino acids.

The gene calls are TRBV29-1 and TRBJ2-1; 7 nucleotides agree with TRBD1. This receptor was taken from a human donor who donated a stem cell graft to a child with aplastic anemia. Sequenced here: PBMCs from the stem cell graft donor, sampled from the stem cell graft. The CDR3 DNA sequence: TGCAGCGTTTTACCGGGGCGCTCAGGGGGCAATGAGCAGTTCTTC. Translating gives CSVLPGRSGGNEQFF.